This TCR beta chain was recorded in a study of PD-1 blockade in classical Hodgkin lymphoma. Time point specified: cycle 4 day 1 (C4D1), after more than five weeks of nivolumab. All the patients suffered relapse after autologous stem cell transplantation, and brentuximab vedotin exposure differed. This CDR3 spans 15 amino acids. Germline V CDR1 and CDR2: MNHNS, SASEGT. The V end lost 8 bases, the J end lost 0 bases, and 13 bases lay between the germline ends. Clones were sequenced by immunoSEQ multiplex PCR, and TCRdb holds only the in-frame ones, with some missing. The sample lists 28,000 or so clones, around three quarters occurring once. Study observations and caveats: CD8+ TCR diversity did not rise significantly by C4D1, unlike CD4+.

This clone appeared a single time. Its antigen is as yet unknown. This material consisted of peripheral blood mononuclear cells (PBMCs), taken before the fourth cycle of nivolumab. This clonotype was obtained from a human donor with classical Hodgkin lymphoma. The rearrangement links TRBV6-1 to TRBJ2-2; maybe TRBD2 (6 bases). CDR3 in amino acids: CASRELGANTGELFF. Here the CDR3 DNA reads TGTGCCAGCCGGGAGCTGGGGGCGAACACCGGGGAGCTGTTTTTT.